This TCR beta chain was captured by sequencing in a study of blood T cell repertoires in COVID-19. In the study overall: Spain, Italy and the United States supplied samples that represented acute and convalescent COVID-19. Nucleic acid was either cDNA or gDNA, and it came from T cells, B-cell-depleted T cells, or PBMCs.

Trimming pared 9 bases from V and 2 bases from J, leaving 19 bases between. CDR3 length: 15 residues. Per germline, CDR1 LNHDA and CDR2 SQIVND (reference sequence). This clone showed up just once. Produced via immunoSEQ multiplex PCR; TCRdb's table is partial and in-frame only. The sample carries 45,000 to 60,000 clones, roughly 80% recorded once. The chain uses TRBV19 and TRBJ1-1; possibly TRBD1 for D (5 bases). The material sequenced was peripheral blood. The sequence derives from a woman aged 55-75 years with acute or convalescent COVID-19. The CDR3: CASRMTGGYNTEAFF. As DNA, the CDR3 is TGTGCCAGCAGAATGACCGGGGGATATAACACTGAAGCTTTCTTT.